This section outlines one T cell receptor (beta chain) sequence together with its context. Antigen specificity is unknown. Repertoires were generated with immunoSEQ multiplex PCR, while TCRdb's copy carries only in-frame clones and drops some. Here the sample spans tens of thousands of clones, approximately 90% being singletons. This sample is part of a study of OX40 agonist ivuxolimab in advanced cancers. In germline, CDR1 is MNHNY, CDR2 SVGAGI (reference sequence). V trimming: 5 bases; J trimming: 2 bases; junction bases outside the gene matches: 6. The CDR3 length is 15 residues. General observations from the study: Among the nonresponders, some also had low normalized T-cell clonal expansion.

The sample consisted of CD4+ or CD8+ T cells sorted from blood, taken in a trial of the OX40 agonist ivuxolimab. J is TRBJ2-5 and V is TRBV6-6, with 9 bases matching TRBD2. The sequence derives from an adult with an advanced solid tumor such as melanoma, head and neck, liver or kidney cancer. The CDR3 sequence is CASSPHSGGQETQYF. CDR3 nucleotide sequence: TGTGCCAGCAGTCCCCATAGCGGGGGACAAGAGACCCAGTACTTC.